This TCR beta chain was documented in a study of technical replicates of blood from several donors. The CDR3 runs to 13 residues. The ends were cut back, 3 bases at V and 4 bases at J, with 7 bases in the middle. CDR1 is MGHRA, CDR2 YSYEKL, per germline. Assay: immunoSEQ multiplex PCR; the TCRdb copy retains only in-frame clones and omits some. The sample includes some 70,000 clones, about 97% seen only once; the top ten take 0.25% to 0.35%. This clonotype was sampled from a human donor in good health. The sequencing sample was made of T cells isolated from PBMCs. The gene calls are TRBV4-1 and TRBJ1-3; D ambiguous. CDR3 sequence: CASSQVQGNTIYF. The CDR3 nucleotides read TGCGCCAGCAGCCAGGTCCAGGGAAACACCATATATTTT.